The 13 T cell receptor beta chains below were found in one sample sequenced in a study of CD8 T cells in ankylosing spondylitis. TCRdb re-analysed the 5' RACE reads in MiXCR, keeping a single row per CDR3 protein. This sample has around 17,000 distinct CDR3 sequences; roughly 8.2% occur once, and the top ten carry roughly 36%. Sequencing input: blood. These receptors were collected from a male donor with ankylosing spondylitis or in good health (not recorded which).

This clonotype came up many times. The rearrangement joins TRBV3-1 to TRBJ2-3; the D is unclear. V was pared by 0 bases and J by 12 bases, with 19 bases between. This CDR3 has 15 residues. Germline V gene data show CDR1 as LGHDT and CDR2 as YNNKEL (reference sequence). The CDR3: CASSQDLEPHRVQYF. As DNA, the CDR3 is TGTGCCAGCAGCCAAGATCTAGAGCCCCATCGGGTACAGTATTTT.

This clonotype was detected a few times. CDR3 region: CASSLAWRSNYGYTF. The CDR3 DNA reads as TGTGCCAGCAGCTTAGCGTGGAGGTCTAACTATGGCTACACCTTC. V gene TRBV7-2 combines with J gene TRBJ1-2; no clear D. CDR1 is SGHTA and CDR2 is FQGNSA in the germline V gene. The CDR3 extends over 15 amino acids. Deletions cut 0 bases from V and 0 bases from J, with 8 bases between.

A note on this clonotype: An end of the junction differs from the germline gene, which may be a read error. CDR3 DNA: TGTGTCAGCAGCCTAGACAGGGCTTCCTACAATGAGCAGTTCTTC. Residues: CVSSLDRASYNEQFF. The V gene is TRBV5-4, the J gene TRBJ2-1; TRBD1 matches at 7 bases. The CDR3 totals 15 residues. The V gene's germline CDR1 is SGHNT and CDR2 YYREEE (reference sequence). The full variable domain, completed using reference TRBV5-4 and TRBJ2-1, is ETGVTQSPTHLIKTRGQQVTLRCSSQSGHNTVSWYQQALGQGPQFIFQYYREEENGRGNFPPRFSGLQFPNYSSELNVNALELDDSALYLCVSSLDRASYNEQFFGPGTRLTVL.

This clonotype was detected ten times or more. V gene TRBV2 combines with J gene TRBJ2-7; perhaps TRBD2 as D (5 bases). The CDR3 has 14 residues. Germline CDR1 is SNHLY and CDR2 is FYNNEI. V was cut by 7 bases and J by 3 bases, with 16 bases left in between. CDR3 in amino acids: CASNSKIGNYEQYF. CDR3 in DNA: TGTGCCAGCAACAGTAAAATCGGGAACTACGAGCAGTACTTC.

This clonotype was observed a handful of times. The gene calls are TRBV9 and TRBJ2-2; no firm D call. Germline V gives CDR1 SGDLS, CDR2 YYNGEE. The CDR3 runs 14 residues. V was cut by 3 bases and J by 3 bases, with 9 bases left in between. This chain's CDR3 is CASSARSYTGELFF. The CDR3 bases are TGTGCCAGCAGCGCCAGGTCCTACACCGGGGAGCTGTTTTTT. Looking up the rest from reference TRBV9 and TRBJ2-2 gives the full variable domain: DSGVTQTPKHLITATGQRVTLRCSPRSGDLSVYWYQQSLDQGLQFLIQYYNGEERAKGNILERFSAQQFPDLHSELNLSSLELGDSALYFCASSARSYTGELFFGEGSRLTVL.

The chain carries TRBV20-1 and TRBJ2-3, with D perhaps TRBD1 or TRBD2 (6 bases each). CDR3 size: 15 residues. Trimming removed 5 bases at V and 1 base at J, with 16 bases between. Per the germline V gene, CDR1 is DFQATT and CDR2 is SNEGSKA (reference sequence). CDR3 sequence (DNA): TGCAGTGCTCAGAGGCCGGGGGCGCGCACAGATACGCAGTATTTT. Its translation is CSAQRPGARTDTQYF.

This clonotype was seen at least ten times. The genes are TRBV6-6 and TRBJ2-5; TRBD1 matches at 7 bases. The CDR3 totals 14 residues. The germline V gene has CDR1 MNHNY and CDR2 SVGAGI (reference sequence). Trimming removed 4 bases from V and 3 bases from J; junction bases left unmatched: 5. CDR3 bases: TGTGCCAGCAGTTGGTCAGGGACAGAAGAGACCCAGTACTTC. This translates into CASSWSGTEETQYF.

This clonotype was recorded at least ten times. The rearrangement joins TRBV28 to TRBJ2-1; D not resolved. Germline CDR1 reads MDHEN; CDR2 reads SYDVKM. The CDR3 spans 12 residues. Trimming shortened V by 4 bases and J by 6 bases, and 7 bases separated the two germline ends. The CDR3 reads CASSYTSNEQFF. CDR3 in DNA: TGTGCCAGCAGTTACACCTCCAATGAGCAGTTCTTC. The full variable domain, completed using reference TRBV28 and TRBJ2-1, is DVKVTQSSRYLVKRTGEKVFLECVQDMDHENMFWYRQDPGLGLRLIYFSYDVKMKEKGDIPEGYSVSREKKERFSLILESASTNQTSMYLCASSYTSNEQFFGPGTRLTVL.

The table lists this clonotype with many counts. The V call is TRBV7-6, the J call TRBJ1-4, with D perhaps TRBD1 (5 bases). Germline assignment: CDR1 SGHVS and CDR2 FNYEAQ. V was shortened by 5 bases and J by 12 bases, with 10 bases between the two germline ends. The CDR3 extends over 11 amino acids. In nucleotides, the CDR3 is TGTGCCAGCAGCCTCCAGGGAGAACTGTTTTTT. It encodes CASSLQGELFF. Based on the CDR3 plus reference TRBV7-6 and TRBJ1-4, the full variable domain is GAGVSQSPRYKVTKRGQDVALRCDPISGHVSLYWYRQALGQGPEFLTYFNYEAQQDKSGLPNDRFSAERPEGSISTLTIQRTEQRDSAMYRCASSLQGELFFGSGTQLSVL.

A few counts support this clonotype. The chain joins TRBV29-1 to TRBJ2-1; D is uncertain. Trimming left V 1 base short and J 9 bases short, with 13 bases between. There are 13 residues in the CDR3. Germline CDR1 reads SQVTM; CDR2 reads ANQGSEA. The CDR3 DNA is TGCAGCGTTGAAGTAGGCCACCCGGTTGAGCAGTTCTTC. Protein product: CSVEVGHPVEQFF.

The V and J genes are TRBV20-1 and TRBJ1-5; 7 bases match TRBD1. The CDR3 has 15 residues. Germline V gene lookup returns CDR1 DFQATT and CDR2 SNEGSKA (reference sequence). V shed 6 bases and J 1 base; nucleotides not matched to a gene: 9. The DNA for the CDR3 is TGCAGTGCCAGGGCGAAGACAGGGAGCAATCAGCCCCAGCATTTT. Protein sequence: CSARAKTGSNQPQHF.

There are many counts of this clonotype. The rearrangement uses TRBV28 and TRBJ1-2; possible D gene TRBD1, 6 bases. V shed 5 bases and J shed 6 bases, with 13 bases lying between them. This CDR3 is built from 13 residues. Germline assignment: CDR1 MDHEN and CDR2 SYDVKM. The CDR3 reads CASSVRGADGYTF. DNA for the CDR3: TGTGCCAGCAGTGTGCGGGGGGCTGATGGCTACACCTTC.

This clonotype was counted many times. The chain combines TRBV11-2 with TRBJ1-1, with D perhaps TRBD1 (5 bases). The length of the CDR3 is 13 residues. Germline-derived CDR1 and CDR2 are SGHAT and FQNNGV. V was pared by 10 bases and J by 6 bases, with 18 bases between. DNA for the CDR3: TGTGCCACCTACAAATTGGGGGAACCTGAAGCTTTCTTT. Amino acids: CATYKLGEPEAFF.